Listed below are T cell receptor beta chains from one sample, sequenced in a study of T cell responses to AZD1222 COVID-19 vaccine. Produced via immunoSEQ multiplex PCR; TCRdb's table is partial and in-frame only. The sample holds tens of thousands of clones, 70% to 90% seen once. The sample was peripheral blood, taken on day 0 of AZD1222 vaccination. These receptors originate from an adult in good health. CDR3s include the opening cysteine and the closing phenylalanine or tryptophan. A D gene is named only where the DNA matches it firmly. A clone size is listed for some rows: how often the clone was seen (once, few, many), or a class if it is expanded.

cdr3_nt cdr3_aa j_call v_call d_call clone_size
TGCGCCAGAAAGCCGAGGGCAGGGGCTCCCTACGAGCAGTACTTC CARKPRAGAPYEQYF TRBJ2-7 TRBV4-1 . once
TGTGCCAGCAGCTTCTGGGCGGGTACGCAGTATTTT CASSFWAGTQYF TRBJ2-3 TRBV5-4 . .
TGCGCCAGCAGCCAAGACCCCAAGGGGGGCTGGGATGAGCAGTTCTTC CASSQDPKGGWDEQFF TRBJ2-1 TRBV4-3 . once
TGTGCCAGCAGCTCAGGGATGAACACTGAAGCTTTCTTT CASSSGMNTEAFF TRBJ1-1 TRBV7-2 . once
TGTGCCAGCAGGAGAACAGGGGGCGCCGATAATTCACCCCTCCACTTT CASRRTGGADNSPLHF TRBJ1-6 TRBV2 TRBD1 .
. CASSSSTGHWF TRBJ1-1 TRBV6-5 . .
TGTGCCAGCAGCGCCCCCTGGAGGACAGATACGCAGTATTTT CASSAPWRTDTQYF TRBJ2-3 TRBV2 . .
TGTGCCAGCAGCTTCATAGCGGGCCATCAGCCCCAGCATTTT CASSFIAGHQPQHF TRBJ1-5 TRBV7-2 . .
TGTGCCAGCAGCCCCGACGAACGGGGGCCTAACACCGGGGAGCTGTTTTTT CASSPDERGPNTGELFF TRBJ2-2 TRBV3-1/TRBV3-2 . .
TGTGCCAGCTCACCACGAGACAGGGGGAAGTCGGGGTATGGCTACACCTTC CASSPRDRGKSGYGYTF TRBJ1-2 TRBV18 TRBD1 .
TGTGCCAGCAGCCGGAGGGGGGCGGCTTGGATCACTGAAGCTTTCTTT CASSRRGAAWITEAFF TRBJ1-1 TRBV14 . .
TGTGCCACCAGTGATTTCTACGAGCAGTACTTC CATSDFYEQYF TRBJ2-7 TRBV24-1 . .
TGTGCCAGCAGCCGAGGCTACCCGGCTGAAGCTTTCTTT CASSRGYPAEAFF TRBJ1-1 TRBV11-2 . .
TGTGCCACCAGTGATTTGAGGGGCTACACCTTC CATSDLRGYTF TRBJ1-2 TRBV24-1 . .
TGTGCCAGCAGCCCGGGGGCCTCTAACTATGGCTACACCTTC CASSPGASNYGYTF TRBJ1-2 TRBV13 . medium-sized
TGCGCCAGCAGCTTGGAACGGGTATATGGCTACACCTTC CASSLERVYGYTF TRBJ1-2 TRBV5-1 . .
TGTGCCAGCAGCTTAGGCAACAATGAGCAGTTCTTC CASSLGNNEQFF TRBJ2-1 TRBV7-9 . .
TGTGCCAGCAGTTACTCGAGAGGCGTCGAGACCCAGTACTTC CASSYSRGVETQYF TRBJ2-5 TRBV6-2/TRBV6-3 . once
TGCGCCAGACTTAGGGACAGTTTCTACGAGCAGTACTTC CARLRDSFYEQYF TRBJ2-7 TRBV4-1 TRBD1 few
TGTGCCAGCAGCCAAGGGGGAGGGCCTAAATCCTATGGCTACACCTTC CASSQGGGPKSYGYTF TRBJ1-2 TRBV3-1/TRBV3-2 . .
TGTGCCAGTAGCGACAGGGTTGACTCACCCCTCCACTTT CASSDRVDSPLHF TRBJ1-6 TRBV19 TRBD1 .
TGTGCCAGCAGCGTTGGGCAGCCGAGCTCCTATAATTCACCCCTCCACTTT CASSVGQPSSYNSPLHF TRBJ1-6 TRBV9 . .
TGTGCCAGCAGGCTCTCTAGGGGGGACCTCACAGATACGCAGTATTTT CASRLSRGDLTDTQYF TRBJ2-3 TRBV27 . .
TGTGCCAGCAGCTTAGGTCAGTTCGCGTACGAGCAGTACTTC CASSLGQFAYEQYF TRBJ2-7 TRBV11-2 . .
TGTGCCAGCAGTTTCCCCGGACAGGATTATGGCTACACCTTC CASSFPGQDYGYTF TRBJ1-2 TRBV28 TRBD1 .
TGTGCCAGCTCACCACCGCAACAGGGAGACAATGAAAAACTGTTTTTT CASSPPQQGDNEKLFF TRBJ1-4 TRBV18 . .
TGTGCCAGCAGTTATGGGGGTCTGGAAAAACTGTTTTTT CASSYGGLEKLFF TRBJ1-4 TRBV12-3/TRBV12-4 . .
TGTGCCAGCAGCTTGGGGTTCCTGAGCTCCTACAATGAGCAGTTCTTC CASSLGFLSSYNEQFF TRBJ2-1 TRBV7-3 . once
TGTGCCAGCAGCTTGAAGGGCAGTCATCGGGATACGCAGTATTTT CASSLKGSHRDTQYF TRBJ2-3 TRBV5-6 . .
TGTGCCAGCAGCTTCACTAGCGGCGGGGAGCTGTTTTTT CASSFTSGGELFF TRBJ2-2 TRBV7-2 TRBD2 .
TGCGCCAGCAGGGCCGGGACAGGGGGGTCCTACGAGCAGTACTTC CASRAGTGGSYEQYF TRBJ2-7 TRBV10-1 TRBD1 .
TGTGCCAGCAGTGAAGCGCCGAGCGGGGGTGAACTTAGCACAGATACGCAGTATTTT CASSEAPSGGELSTDTQYF TRBJ2-3 TRBV6-1 TRBD2 .
TGTGCCAGCAGCGTAGGTGGAGGTAACACCGGGGAGCTGTTTTTT CASSVGGGNTGELFF TRBJ2-2 TRBV9 . .
TGTGCCAGCAGCTTTTCAGGGGCTCTCACAGATACGCAGTATTTT CASSFSGALTDTQYF TRBJ2-3 TRBV7-2 . .
TGTGCCAGCAGCTTATTGGCGGGCCCGAGCTCCTACGAGCAGTACTTC CASSLLAGPSSYEQYF TRBJ2-7 TRBV7-2 . .
TGTGCCAGCAGCTTAAGGCCAGCGGGGGGGACAGATACGCAGTATTTT CASSLRPAGGTDTQYF TRBJ2-3 TRBV7-3 TRBD2 .
TGTGCCAGCAGCGTAGGACAGGGGCCTGGGTCACCCCTCCACTTT CASSVGQGPGSPLHF TRBJ1-6 TRBV9 TRBD1 .
TGCAGCGTGAGGGGAATAGCGGAAAGTAGCACAGATACGCAGTATTTT CSVRGIAESSTDTQYF TRBJ2-3 TRBV29-1 . .
TGTGCCAGCAGAACCGAGAGGGAGGTCTCCTATAATTCACCCCTCCACTTT CASRTEREVSYNSPLHF TRBJ1-6 TRBV3-1/TRBV3-2 . .
TGTGCTAGCAGCCCCGGACTAGCGGGGGGCACCGGGGAGCTGTTTTTT CASSPGLAGGTGELFF TRBJ2-2 TRBV7-7 TRBD2 .
TGTGCTAGCAGCCGGAACGTAGGGGGAGAAGCTTTCTTT CASSRNVGGEAFF TRBJ1-1 TRBV7-7 . once